The source of this TCR beta chain is a study of blood T cell repertoires in COVID-19. Background on the study: In each case, the material was cDNA or gDNA derived from T cells, B-cell-depleted T cells, or PBMCs.

The V gene lost 5 bases and the J gene lost 8 bases, with 15 bases spanning the gap. CDR1 is SGHTA and CDR2 is FQGNSA in the germline V gene. CDR3 length equals 13 residues. The study recruited people aged about 18 to 89 years across more than 20 US areas. Two consecutive negative NP/OP PCR tests, clearance, or resolved symptoms defined Cohort 3 recovery. Authors' processing steps: It was from reference gene primer amplification that nucleated cell counts were estimated. Some clones are missing from TCRdb's copy, which holds only in-frame ones; the method was immunoSEQ multiplex PCR. V and J calls and clone size are copied from that table; D and trimming were computed from the DNA. The sample lists some 370,000 clones; over 80% were seen once.

This chain joins TRBV7-2 and TRBJ1-1; D gene uncertain. Sequencing input: PBMCs or T cells enriched from blood (not recorded which). The receptor was derived from a woman aged 50 to 60 who had recovered from COVID-19. CDR3 in DNA: TGTGCCAGCAGCCCAGACAACCTACGAGAAGCTTTCTTT. Residues: CASSPDNLREAFF.